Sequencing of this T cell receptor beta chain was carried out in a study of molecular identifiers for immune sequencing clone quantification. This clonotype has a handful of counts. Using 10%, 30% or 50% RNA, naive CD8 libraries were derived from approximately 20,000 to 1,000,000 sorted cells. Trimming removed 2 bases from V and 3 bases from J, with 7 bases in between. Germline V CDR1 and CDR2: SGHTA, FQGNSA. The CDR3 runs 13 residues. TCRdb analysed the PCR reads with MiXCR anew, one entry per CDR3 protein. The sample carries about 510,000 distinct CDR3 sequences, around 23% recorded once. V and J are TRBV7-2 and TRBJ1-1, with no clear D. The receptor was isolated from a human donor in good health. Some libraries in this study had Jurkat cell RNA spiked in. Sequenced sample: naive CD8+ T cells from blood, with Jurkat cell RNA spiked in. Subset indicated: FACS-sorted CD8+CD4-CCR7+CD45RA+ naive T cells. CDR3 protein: CASSLRLYTEAFF. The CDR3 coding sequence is TGTGCCAGCAGCTTACGACTTTACACTGAAGCTTTCTTT.